The next 20 T cell receptor beta chains were all read from a single sample in a study of blood T cell repertoires in COVID-19. The assay was immunoSEQ multiplex PCR, and TCRdb's table has in-frame clones only and misses some. This table holds over 120,000 clones, more than 65% found once. Source material: peripheral blood. The origin of the receptors is a man aged 60 to 75 with active or convalescent COVID-19.

This CDR3 is CASSFSGQGGRGYTF. The DNA of the CDR3 is TGTGCCAGCAGTTTCTCGGGACAGGGGGGTAGAGGCTACACCTTC. The chain combines TRBV28 with TRBJ1-2; 11 positions agree with TRBD1. The CDR3 is 15 residues long. V shed 3 bases, J shed 8 bases, and the junction held 8 bases outside the gene matches. In germline, CDR1 is MDHEN, CDR2 SYDVKM.

This clone was found once. This chain connects TRBV4-3 to TRBJ1-6, with TRBD1 matching over 8 bases. V lost 0 bases to trimming and J lost 9 bases; unmatched junction nucleotides: 10. The germline CDR1 and CDR2 sequences are LGHNA and YSLEER. The CDR3 is 17 amino acids. The CDR3 reads CASSQDQARTGPSPLHF. DNA for the CDR3: TGCGCCAGCAGCCAAGATCAGGCTCGGACAGGGCCTTCACCCCTCCACTTT.

This clone was detected a few times. This chain's CDR3 is CASSSAGTGNEKLFF. In nucleotides, the CDR3 is TGTGCCAGCAGTTCCGCCGGGACAGGGAATGAAAAACTGTTTTTT. This chain uses TRBV6-2 or TRBV6-3 with TRBJ1-4; 9 nucleotides align to TRBD1. The CDR3 contains 15 residues. Germline V gene lookup returns CDR1 MNHEY and CDR2 SVGEGT. With 4 bases clipped from V and 5 bases from J, the junction kept 5 bases outside the gene matches.

The J gene is TRBJ1-1, the V gene TRBV6-5; 12 nucleotides line up with TRBD1. CDR3 size: 15 residues. The V gene end was trimmed by 6 bases and the J gene end by 5 bases; junction bases not matched to a gene: 7. Germline CDR1 and CDR2: MNHEY and SVGAGI. For the CDR3, the DNA is TGTGCCAGCAGAACCGGGACAGGGGGCAAAACTGAAGCTTTCTTT. Protein: CASRTGTGGKTEAFF.

Here the CDR3 DNA reads TGTGCCAGCAGGGGACAGGGGGCCTCCAATCAGCCCCAGCATTTT. It codes for CASRGQGASNQPQHF. This sequence joins TRBV6-5 and TRBJ1-5; 12 nucleotides agree with TRBD1. Losses at the gene ends were 6 bases for V and 3 bases for J; bases not matched to a gene: 3. This CDR3 spans 15 amino acids. Per the germline V gene, CDR1 is MNHEY and CDR2 is SVGAGI.

DNA for the CDR3: TGTGCCAGCAGCCTAAACACTGAAGCTTTCTTT. It translates to CASSLNTEAFF. The rearrangement joins TRBV5-6 to TRBJ1-1; D is unclear. This CDR3 comprises 11 residues. Germline V gene sequence: CDR1 SGHDT, CDR2 YYEEEE. Trimming shortened V by 4 bases and J by 2 bases, and 3 bases separated the two germline ends.

This chain connects TRBV5-1 to TRBJ1-5, with 8 bases matching TRBD1. With 1 base clipped from V and 0 bases from J, the junction kept 3 bases outside the gene matches. The CDR3 loop spans 16 amino acids. Looked up from germline, CDR1 is SGHRS and CDR2 is YFSETQ. CDR3 residues: CASSLSGGSSNQPQHF. Written as DNA, the CDR3 is TGCGCCAGCAGCTTGTCAGGGGGCTCTAGCAATCAGCCCCAGCATTTT.

This clone occurred a few times. The CDR3 DNA follows: TGTGCCAGCAGCCAAGATATGCGGGGCTATGGCTACACCTTC. Translating gives CASSQDMRGYGYTF. The chain couples TRBV4-2 to TRBJ1-2; D gene uncertain. Germline V CDR1 and CDR2: LGHNA, YNFKEQ. The CDR3 is 14 residues long. Trimming pared 0 bases from V and 4 bases from J, leaving 9 bases between.

The rearrangement uses TRBV4-1 and TRBJ2-1; no firm D call. Deletions cut 1 base from V and 5 bases from J, with 12 bases between. The CDR3 covers 15 residues. Germline assignment: CDR1 MGHRA and CDR2 YSYEKL. The CDR3 DNA is TGCGCCAGCAGCCAAGTAAGTACTACGAACAATGAGCAGTTCTTC. Its protein is CASSQVSTTNNEQFF.

Only one count was recorded for this clone. J is TRBJ1-4 and V is TRBV13; D remains ambiguous. Germline loops: CDR1 PRHDT, CDR2 FYEKMQ (reference sequence). V was trimmed by 4 bases and J by 6 bases, leaving 3 bases between them. The CDR3 is 11 residues long. The DNA of the CDR3 is TGTGCCAGCAGCTCCGATGAAAAACTGTTTTTT. It yields the protein CASSSDEKLFF. The variable domain in full, with the rest retrieved from reference TRBV13 and TRBJ1-4, is AAGVIQSPRHLIKEKRETATLKCYPIPRHDTVYWYQQGPGQDPQFLISFYEKMQSDKGSIPDRFSAQQFSDYHSELNMSSLELGDSALYFCASSSDEKLFFGSGTQLSVL.

The chain employs TRBV29-1 and TRBJ1-2, with 9 positions matching TRBD1. Trimming removed 3 bases from V and 8 bases from J; junction bases left unmatched: 13. Germline V gene sequence: CDR1 SQVTM, CDR2 ANQGSEA. The CDR3 totals 15 residues. The CDR3 sequence is CSVERGLTGGNGYTF. The CDR3, as DNA: TGCAGCGTTGAGCGGGGGTTAACAGGGGGCAACGGCTACACCTTC.

The CDR3 nucleotides are TGCGCCAGCAGCCAGTTCGACAGGGCAGCTGGGAAGGAGTACTTC. This sequence encodes CASSQFDRAAGKEYF. The V call is TRBV5-1, the J call TRBJ2-7, with TRBD1 identical over 7 bases. Per the germline V gene, CDR1 is SGHRS and CDR2 is YFSETQ. J was trimmed by 11 bases and V by 4 bases; bases with no gene match: 18. The CDR3 is 15 residues long.

This chain links TRBV6-5 with TRBJ1-4; D is undetermined. The CDR3 totals 16 residues. V was trimmed by 0 bases and J by 0 bases, leaving 8 bases between them. Per germline, CDR1 MNHEY and CDR2 SVGAGI. CDR3 amino acids: CASSYSPGATNEKLFF. CDR3 nucleotide sequence: TGTGCCAGCAGTTACTCACCTGGAGCAACTAATGAAAAACTGTTTTTT.

Only a few counts were recorded for this clone. The rearrangement links TRBV7-6 to TRBJ2-6; D is unclear. Per the germline V gene, CDR1 is SGHVS and CDR2 is FNYEAQ. CDR3 length: 15 residues. V lost 1 base, J lost 0 bases, and 4 bases lay in between. This CDR3 reads CASSLVLSGANVLTF. The CDR3 DNA follows: TGTGCCAGCAGCTTAGTCCTCTCTGGGGCCAACGTCCTGACTTTC. Supplemented by reference TRBV7-6 and TRBJ2-6, the full variable domain reads GAGVSQSPRYKVTKRGQDVALRCDPISGHVSLYWYRQALGQGPEFLTYFNYEAQQDKSGLPNDRFSAERPEGSISTLTIQRTEQRDSAMYRCASSLVLSGANVLTFGAGSRLTVL.

This clone came up once. V usage is TRBV19 and J usage is TRBJ1-2, with 8 bases identical to TRBD1. V was clipped by 5 bases and J by 2 bases; unmatched bases: 16. The CDR3 is 18 amino acids. Per germline, CDR1 LNHDA and CDR2 SQIVND (reference sequence). CDR3 sequence: CASSLRRSVGQGNYGYTF. As DNA, the CDR3 is TGTGCCAGTAGTCTTCGACGAAGTGTCGGACAGGGCAACTATGGCTACACCTTC.

The chain carries TRBV10-2 and TRBJ2-7, with D tentatively TRBD1 (6 bases). Trimming removed 4 bases at V and 5 bases at J, with 15 bases between. This CDR3 comprises 14 residues. In germline, CDR1 is WSHSY, CDR2 SAAADI. The CDR3 nucleotides read TGCGCCAGCAGTGGTGGCAGGGGAATGGACGAGCAGTACTTC. This sequence encodes CASSGGRGMDEQYF.

The chain employs TRBV6-2 or TRBV6-3 and TRBJ2-7; tentatively, D is TRBD2 (6 bases). The CDR3 has 15 amino acids. The ends were cut back, 1 base at V and 2 bases at J, with 12 bases in the middle. Germline lookup yields CDR1 MNHEY and CDR2 SVGEGT. DNA for the CDR3: TGTGCCAGCAGTTACTTGCAGGGAGGTGCCTACGAGCAGTACGTC. It is translated as CASSYLQGGAYEQYV.

CDR3 loop: CSVVPLYRVRGYTF. CDR3 nucleotide sequence: TGCAGCGTTGTGCCCCTCTACAGGGTTCGGGGCTACACCTTC. This chain uses TRBV29-1 with TRBJ1-2; perhaps TRBD1 as D (6 bases). Germline CDR1 SQVTM, CDR2 ANQGSEA. This CDR3 region has 14 residues. V lost 4 bases and J 8 bases, leaving 20 bases between the germline ends.

V and J are TRBV11-3 and TRBJ2-3; D unclear. V was clipped by 5 bases and J by 1 base, with 7 bases between them. The germline gives CDR1 SGHNT, CDR2 YENEEA. The CDR3 is made up of 13 amino acids. The CDR3 DNA sequence: TGTGCCAGCAGCCTCCGAGGCACAGATACGCAGTATTTT. Translated: CASSLRGTDTQYF.

The chain uses TRBV7-9 and TRBJ2-4; the D gene is possibly TRBD2 (5 bases). CDR3 length: 14 amino acids. V lost 1 base to trimming and J lost 8 bases, with 12 bases between them. Germline CDR1 and CDR2: SEHNR and FQNEAQ (reference sequence). The CDR3 loop reads CASSLGGGLDIQYF. Here the CDR3 DNA reads TGTGCCAGCAGCTTAGGCGGAGGTTTGGACATTCAGTACTTC. Full variable domain (outside the CDR3, taken from reference TRBV7-9 and TRBJ2-4): DTGVSQNPRHKITKRGQNVTFRCDPISEHNRLYWYRQTLGQGPEFLTYFQNEAQLEKSRLLSDRFSAERPKGSFSTLEIQRTEQGDSAMYLCASSLGGGLDIQYFGAGTRLSVL.